This passage covers 25 T cell receptor beta chains from one sample sequenced in a study of T-cell reconstitution after alpha-beta-depleted transplantation in children. Construction of the TCRbeta library involved unique molecular identifiers. TCRdb called the PCR reads again in MiXCR, with one record for every CDR3 protein. The table records around 490,000 distinct CDR3 sequences, 11% of them present only once. This specimen was PBMCs, mostly from graft donor cells, taken 180 days after TCRalphabeta/CD19-depleted stem cell transplant. The receptors here all came from a female patient aged 2-9 years who had a stem cell transplant for aplastic anemia, so the T cells may come from the graft donor.

This chain links TRBV6-2 or TRBV6-3 with TRBJ2-1, with 8 bases matching TRBD2. The CDR3 has 16 residues. After removal of 6 bases from V and 2 bases from J, the junction contained 9 bases not matched to a gene. CDR1 is MNHEY, CDR2 SVGEGT, per germline. The CDR3 nucleotides read TGTGCCAGCAGACCTCGGGGGGGAGAGGCCTACAATGAGCAGTTCTTC. Amino acid sequence: CASRPRGGEAYNEQFF.

The chain combines TRBV3-1 with TRBJ2-1; D ambiguous. The CDR3 loop spans 15 amino acids. The V gene lost 2 bases and the J gene lost 0 bases, with 8 bases spanning the gap. The germline V gene has CDR1 LGHDT and CDR2 YNNKEL (reference sequence). The CDR3 loop is CASSQSASSYNEQFF. For the CDR3, the DNA is TGTGCCAGCAGCCAATCAGCGTCCTCCTACAATGAGCAGTTCTTC.

This clonotype was counted ten times or more. The chain is built from TRBV7-8 and TRBJ1-2; D is undetermined. Trimming removed 5 bases at V and 4 bases at J, with 20 bases between. Germline CDR1 and CDR2: SGHVS and FQNEAQ. The CDR3 length is 16 residues. The CDR3 coding sequence is TGTGCCAGCAGCAAAAAAAGGACGGTTACGGGCTATGGCTACACCTTC. Residues: CASSKKRTVTGYGYTF.

This chain connects TRBV5-1 to TRBJ2-2; 7 nucleotides agree with TRBD2. The CDR3 contains 16 residues. Germline-derived CDR1 and CDR2 are SGHRS and YFSETQ. Trimming at V came to 4 bases and at J to 8 bases, leaving 14 bases not matched to a gene. CDR3 region: CASSPVSSGTGGELFF. In nucleotides, the CDR3 is TGCGCCAGCAGCCCGGTTTCTAGCGGTACTGGGGGGGAGCTGTTTTTT.

The V call is TRBV27, the J call TRBJ2-5, with no clear D. V dropped 3 bases and J dropped 4 bases, with 9 bases sitting between them. The CDR3 extends over 13 amino acids. The germline gives CDR1 MNHEY, CDR2 SMNVEV (reference sequence). The CDR3, as DNA: TGTGCCAGCAGTTTCGTCCCTTCAGAGACCCAGTACTTC. Translating gives CASSFVPSETQYF.

This clonotype was detected a few times. This chain links TRBV7-2 with TRBJ1-6; D unresolved. V was cut by 5 bases and J by 9 bases, with 11 bases left in between. Germline lookup yields CDR1 SGHTA and CDR2 FQGNSA. This CDR3 comprises 13 residues. The chain's CDR3 is CASSPGGSSPLHF. The CDR3 nucleotides are TGTGCCAGCAGCCCAGGAGGGAGTTCACCCCTCCACTTT.

This clonotype was picked up many times. The chain joins TRBV12-3 or TRBV12-4 to TRBJ2-1; 9 nucleotides line up with TRBD2. V lost 7 bases, J lost 6 bases, and 7 bases stayed unmatched. This CDR3 contains 14 residues. The chain's CDR3 is CASKVAGVINEQFF. CDR3 DNA: TGTGCCAGCAAAGTAGCGGGAGTAATCAATGAGCAGTTCTTC.

This clonotype was seen only a few times. The chain is built from TRBV4-2 and TRBJ2-7, with D perhaps TRBD1 or TRBD2 (5 bases each). The CDR3 consists of 17 residues. Per germline, CDR1 LGHNA and CDR2 YNFKEQ. The V and J ends lost 2 bases and 3 bases respectively, with 20 bases between them. CDR3 region: CASSQCHTGRIYYEQYF. The CDR3 DNA sequence: TGTGCCAGCAGCCAATGCCATACGGGACGAATATACTACGAGCAGTACTTC.

V usage is TRBV4-3 and J usage is TRBJ2-1; 10 nucleotides agree with TRBD2. Germline V gives CDR1 LGHNA, CDR2 YSLEER. After removal of 2 bases from V and 8 bases from J, the junction contained 9 bases not matched to a gene. This CDR3 region has 16 residues. The DNA of the CDR3 is TGCGCCAGCAGCCAACGGAGTAGCGGGAGGAGCGATGAGCAGTTCTTC. It encodes CASSQRSSGRSDEQFF.

This clonotype is a singleton in its sample. A read error may account for a junction end that differs from germline. This chain connects TRBV18 to TRBJ2-1, with D uncertain. Germline CDR1 KGHSH, CDR2 LQKENI. The CDR3 runs 12 residues. CDR3 nucleotides: TGTGCCAGCTCACCAGAGGCCCCTAACGAGGTCTTC. Protein: CASSPEAPNEVF.

The rearrangement uses TRBV14 and TRBJ2-7; a possible D gene is TRBD2 (5 bases). Germline values: CDR1 SGHDN, CDR2 FVKESK. The V end was cut by 7 bases, the J end by 1 base, with 14 bases between. The CDR3 covers 14 residues. CDR3 protein: CASTLDLPSYEQYF. CDR3 nucleotides: TGTGCCAGCACCTTGGACTTACCTTCCTACGAGCAGTACTTC.

The gene calls are TRBV12-3 or TRBV12-4 and TRBJ2-1, with 9 bases that match TRBD1. This CDR3 has 16 amino acids. Trimming took 4 bases from V and 10 from J; bases not matched to a gene: 14. In nucleotides, the CDR3 is TGTGCCAGCAGTTCGCGCTTCTCGGGACAGGGTAGCGAGCAGTTCTTC. Protein: CASSSRFSGQGSEQFF.

This clonotype occurred many times. V is TRBV20-1 and J is TRBJ2-6; 8 nucleotides match TRBD2. Germline V gene lookup returns CDR1 DFQATT and CDR2 SNEGSKA (reference sequence). This CDR3 spans 18 amino acids. V was clipped by 2 bases and J by 0 bases; unmatched bases: 9. For the CDR3, the DNA is TGCAGTGCTAGATCGGAACTAGCGGTACTCTCTGGGGCCAACGTCCTGACTTTC. Protein: CSARSELAVLSGANVLTF.

This clonotype was recorded a few times. Written as DNA, the CDR3 is TGTGCCAGCAGCCCTTCAACTAGCTTTGAGCAGTACGTC. It specifies CASSPSTSFEQYV. The rearrangement uses TRBV7-9 and TRBJ2-7, with TRBD2 as a possible D gene (6 bases). CDR3 length: 13 residues. Trimming took off 5 bases at V and 7 bases at J, with 15 bases between the two ends. The germline V gene has CDR1 SEHNR and CDR2 FQNEAQ (reference sequence).

The J gene is TRBJ1-1, the V gene TRBV20-1, with D uncertain. In germline, CDR1 is DFQATT, CDR2 SNEGSKA (reference sequence). The CDR3 spans 9 residues. The V end was cut by 7 bases, the J end by 6 bases, with 6 bases between. This CDR3 is CSVPPEAFF. The CDR3 DNA reads TGCAGTGTCCCCCCTGAAGCTTTCTTT.

This clonotype has a handful of counts. This sequence joins TRBV20-1 and TRBJ2-5; the D gene is possibly TRBD1 (6 bases). The germline CDR1 and CDR2 sequences are DFQATT and SNEGSKA (reference sequence). V lost 0 bases and J lost 5, with 10 bases in between. CDR3 length equals 13 residues. The CDR3 sequence: CSARDRGAETQYF. CDR3 DNA sequence: TGCAGTGCTAGAGACAGGGGAGCGGAGACCCAGTACTTC.

This clonotype appeared a few times. This chain links TRBV20-1 with TRBJ2-7; 12 positions agree with TRBD2. Germline V gene lookup returns CDR1 DFQATT and CDR2 SNEGSKA (reference sequence). V trimming: 1 base; J trimming: 3 bases; junction bases outside the gene matches: 1. The CDR3 totals 14 residues. The chain's CDR3 is CSARVLAGGYEQYF. In DNA form, the CDR3 reads TGCAGTGCTAGAGTACTAGCGGGAGGCTACGAGCAGTACTTC.

This clonotype has at least ten counts. The rearrangement uses TRBV12-3 or TRBV12-4 and TRBJ1-1, with a tentative D call TRBD1 (5 bases). V was trimmed by 6 bases and J by 3 bases, leaving 17 bases between them. The CDR3 totals 15 residues. For the CDR3, the DNA is TGTGCCAGCAGCTTGGGACGACCGAGGGACACTGAAGCTTTCTTT. Translated: CASSLGRPRDTEAFF.

This clonotype was recorded a few times. J is TRBJ2-3 and V is TRBV7-2; 11 nucleotides agree with TRBD2. The CDR3 has 16 residues. V lost 4 bases to trimming and J lost 2 bases; unmatched junction nucleotides: 5. Looked up from germline, CDR1 is SGHTA and CDR2 is FQGNSA. The CDR3 protein is CASSYISGRATDTQYF. The CDR3 DNA sequence: TGTGCCAGCAGCTACATTAGCGGGAGGGCCACAGATACGCAGTATTTT.

In its sample, this clonotype was seen a few times. V usage is TRBV18 and J usage is TRBJ2-7; TRBD1 matches 9 bases. This CDR3 comprises 14 residues. Losses at the gene ends were 6 bases for V and 3 bases for J; bases not matched to a gene: 6. Per germline, CDR1 KGHSH and CDR2 LQKENI. CDR3 in amino acids: CASSGGDRDYEQYF. CDR3 coding DNA: TGTGCCAGCTCCGGTGGGGACAGGGACTACGAGCAGTACTTC.

This clonotype was picked up a small number of times. The J gene is TRBJ2-6, the V gene TRBV28, with D possibly TRBD2 on 5 matching bases. This CDR3 contains 15 residues. Germline lookup yields CDR1 MDHEN and CDR2 SYDVKM. Trimming removed 3 bases at V and 2 bases at J, with 8 bases between. DNA for the CDR3: TGTGCCAGCAGTTTCTTCGGGGCTGGGGCCAACGTCCTGACTTTC. It translates to CASSFFGAGANVLTF.

The CDR3 sequence: CASNQDLPRSNTGELFF. The CDR3 coding sequence is TGTGCCAGCAATCAAGACCTCCCTCGATCGAACACCGGGGAGCTGTTTTTT. The J gene is TRBJ2-2, the V gene TRBV27; D not certain. The CDR3 is 17 amino acids. CDR1 MNHEY and CDR2 SMNVEV come from the germline V gene (reference sequence). Trimming removed 7 bases at V and 0 bases at J, with 18 bases between.

This sequence joins TRBV6-1 and TRBJ2-3, with 8 bases that match TRBD2. Germline-derived CDR1 and CDR2 are MNHNS and SASEGT. The V gene end was trimmed by 7 bases and the J gene end by 2 bases; junction bases not matched to a gene: 5. This CDR3 is 14 amino acids long. CDR3 region: CASNPGGITDTQYF. The CDR3, as DNA: TGTGCCAGCAACCCGGGAGGGATCACAGATACGCAGTATTTT.

The chain combines TRBV14 with TRBJ2-3, with TRBD2 matching 15 bases. This CDR3 has 18 residues. Germline V gene data show CDR1 as SGHDN and CDR2 as FVKESK. Trimming removed 4 bases from V and 3 bases from J; junction bases left unmatched: 8. The CDR3 DNA reads as TGTGCCAGCAGCCGGACGGCCGGGACTAGCGGGAGGACAGATACGCAGTATTTT. It encodes CASSRTAGTSGRTDTQYF. The whole variable domain, remainder taken from reference TRBV14 and TRBJ2-3, is EAGVTQFPSHSVIEKGQTVTLRCDPISGHDNLYWYRRVMGKEIKFLLHFVKESKQDESGMPNNRFLAERTGGTYSTLKVQPAELEDSGVYFCASSRTAGTSGRTDTQYFGPGTRLTVL.

This clonotype was observed a few times. The V call is TRBV6-2 or TRBV6-3, the J call TRBJ2-6; D gene uncertain. The CDR3 consists of 16 residues. Germline V lookup: CDR1 MNHEY, CDR2 SVGEGT. V lost 3 bases and J lost 0, with 9 bases in between. In DNA, the CDR3 is TGTGCCAGCAGTTATCCCATTGGCTCTGGGGCCAACGTCCTGACTTTC. Translating it yields CASSYPIGSGANVLTF.